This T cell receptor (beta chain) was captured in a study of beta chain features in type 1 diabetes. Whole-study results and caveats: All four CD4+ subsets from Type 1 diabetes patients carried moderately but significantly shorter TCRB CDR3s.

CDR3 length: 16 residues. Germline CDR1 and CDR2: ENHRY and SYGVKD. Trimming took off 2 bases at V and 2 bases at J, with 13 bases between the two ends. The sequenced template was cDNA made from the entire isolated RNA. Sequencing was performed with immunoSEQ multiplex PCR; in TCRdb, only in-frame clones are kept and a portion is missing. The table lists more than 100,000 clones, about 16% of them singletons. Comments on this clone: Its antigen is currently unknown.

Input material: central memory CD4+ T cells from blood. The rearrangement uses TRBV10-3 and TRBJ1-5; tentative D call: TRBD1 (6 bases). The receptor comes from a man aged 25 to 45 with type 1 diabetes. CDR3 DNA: TGTGCCATCAGTGAGGGTCAGGGGAGGGGCAATCAGCCCCAGCATTTT. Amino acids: CAISEGQGRGNQPQHF.